Sequencing of this TCR beta chain was carried out in a study of shared clonotypes between healthy human individuals. Study results and limitations: Of the naive CD4 clonotypes, approximately 5% were shared across a few donors.

The table came from immunoSEQ multiplex PCR; TCRdb's copy has only in-frame clones and leaves some out. The data contain some 630,000 clones, around 72% of them singletons. V gave up 3 bases and J gave up 6 bases, with 8 bases separating them. The germline V gene encodes CDR1 SGDLS and CDR2 YYNGEE. The CDR3 is made up of 12 amino acids. Comments on this clone: Antigen: not known. This sample includes further DNA sequences coding for the same CDR3.

The sequencing input was memory CD4+ T cells sorted from blood. This sample's subset: CD45RA-negative fraction. The chain couples TRBV9 to TRBJ2-3; D is undetermined. The sequence was collected from a woman in her 30s in good health. This CDR3 is CASSASLDTQYF. CDR3 in DNA: TGTGCCAGCAGCGCATCCCTCGATACGCAGTATTTT.